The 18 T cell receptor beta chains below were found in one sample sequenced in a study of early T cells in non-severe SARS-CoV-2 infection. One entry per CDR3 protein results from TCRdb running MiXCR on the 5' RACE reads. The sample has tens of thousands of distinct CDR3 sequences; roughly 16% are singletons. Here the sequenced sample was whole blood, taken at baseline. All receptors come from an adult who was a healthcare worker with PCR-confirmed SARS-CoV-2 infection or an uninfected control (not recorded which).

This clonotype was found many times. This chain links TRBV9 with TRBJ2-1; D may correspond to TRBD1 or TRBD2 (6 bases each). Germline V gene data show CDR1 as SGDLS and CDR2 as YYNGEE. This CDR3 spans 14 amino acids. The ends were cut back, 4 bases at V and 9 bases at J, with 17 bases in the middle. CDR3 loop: CASSPENKGGEQFF. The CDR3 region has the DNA TGTGCCAGCAGCCCAGAGAATAAGGGGGGTGAGCAGTTCTTC. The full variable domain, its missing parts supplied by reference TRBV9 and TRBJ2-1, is DSGVTQTPKHLITATGQRVTLRCSPRSGDLSVYWYQQSLDQGLQFLIQYYNGEERAKGNILERFSAQQFPDLHSELNLSSLELGDSALYFCASSPENKGGEQFFGPGTRLTVL.

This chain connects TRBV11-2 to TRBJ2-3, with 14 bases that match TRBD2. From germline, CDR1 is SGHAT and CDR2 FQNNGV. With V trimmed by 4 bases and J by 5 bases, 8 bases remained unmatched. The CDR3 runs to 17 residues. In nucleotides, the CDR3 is TGTGCCAGCAGCTCGAGACTAGCGGGGGGGCAGGTAGATACGCAGTATTTT. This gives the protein CASSSRLAGGQVDTQYF.

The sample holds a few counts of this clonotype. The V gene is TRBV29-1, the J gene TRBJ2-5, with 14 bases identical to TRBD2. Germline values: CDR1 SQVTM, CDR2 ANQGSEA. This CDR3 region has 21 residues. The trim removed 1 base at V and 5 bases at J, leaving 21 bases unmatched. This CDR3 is CSVEGLRVTLWGLAGVETQYF. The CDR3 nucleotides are TGCAGCGTTGAAGGCCTGCGTGTAACATTGTGGGGACTAGCGGGGGTGGAGACCCAGTACTTC.

The CDR3 region is CASSTDTGSDEQFF. The CDR3 DNA reads as TGTGCCAGTAGTACAGACACCGGGAGCGATGAGCAGTTCTTC. The chain has TRBV19 and TRBJ2-1, with a tentative D call TRBD2 (6 bases). Trimming removed 4 bases at V and 8 bases at J, with 15 bases between. The CDR3 sequence is 14 residues long. Germline CDR1 LNHDA, CDR2 SQIVND (reference sequence).

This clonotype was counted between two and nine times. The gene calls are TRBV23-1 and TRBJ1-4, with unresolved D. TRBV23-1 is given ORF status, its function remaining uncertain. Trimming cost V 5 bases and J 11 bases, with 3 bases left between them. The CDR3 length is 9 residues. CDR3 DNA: TGCGCCAGCAGTGATAAACTGTTTTTT. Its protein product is CASSDKLFF.

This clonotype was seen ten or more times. The CDR3 nucleotides read TGTGCCAGCAGCTTTGGGCCCGCAGCTGGCTACACCTTC. Translated: CASSFGPAAGYTF. The chain joins TRBV7-9 to TRBJ1-2; D ambiguous. Deletions cut 3 bases from V and 7 bases from J, with 12 bases between. This CDR3 contains 13 residues. The germline V gene encodes CDR1 SEHNR and CDR2 FQNEAQ (reference sequence).

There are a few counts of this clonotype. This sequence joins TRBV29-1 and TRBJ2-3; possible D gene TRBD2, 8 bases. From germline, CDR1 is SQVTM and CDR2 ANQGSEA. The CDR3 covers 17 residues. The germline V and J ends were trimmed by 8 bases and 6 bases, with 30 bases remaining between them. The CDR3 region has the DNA TGCAGCCCCGGGGACAGCGGGGGCTTAATTGTACCGGATACGCAGTATTTT. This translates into CSPGDSGGLIVPDTQYF.

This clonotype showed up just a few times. The CDR3 here is CASSPSQGGYGYTF. CDR3 in DNA: TGTGCCAGCAGTCCTAGTCAGGGAGGCTATGGCTACACCTTC. V gene TRBV27 combines with J gene TRBJ1-2, with D maybe TRBD1 (5 bases). Germline V lookup: CDR1 MNHEY, CDR2 SMNVEV (reference sequence). The CDR3 length is 14 residues. V gave up 5 bases and J gave up 4 bases, with 14 bases separating them.

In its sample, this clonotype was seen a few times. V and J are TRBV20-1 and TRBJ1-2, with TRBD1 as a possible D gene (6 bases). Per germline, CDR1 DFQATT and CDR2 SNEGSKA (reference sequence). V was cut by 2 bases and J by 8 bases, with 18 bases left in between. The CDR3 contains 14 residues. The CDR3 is CSARNRAEGRGYTF. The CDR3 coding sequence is TGCAGTGCTAGAAACAGGGCGGAAGGTAGAGGCTACACCTTC.

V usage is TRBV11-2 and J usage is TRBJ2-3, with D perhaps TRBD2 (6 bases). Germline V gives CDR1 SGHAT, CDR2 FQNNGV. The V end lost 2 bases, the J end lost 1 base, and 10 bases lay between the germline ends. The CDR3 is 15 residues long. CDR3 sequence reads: CASSLRLDGTDTQYF. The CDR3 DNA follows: TGTGCCAGCAGCTTAAGACTAGACGGCACAGATACGCAGTATTTT.

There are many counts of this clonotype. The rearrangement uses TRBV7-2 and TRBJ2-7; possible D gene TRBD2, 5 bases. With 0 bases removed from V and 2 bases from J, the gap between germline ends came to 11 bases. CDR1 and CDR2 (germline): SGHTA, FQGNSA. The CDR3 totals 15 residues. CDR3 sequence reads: CASSLAPGAAYEQYF. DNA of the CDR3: TGTGCCAGCAGCTTAGCGCCTGGAGCGGCCTACGAGCAGTACTTC.

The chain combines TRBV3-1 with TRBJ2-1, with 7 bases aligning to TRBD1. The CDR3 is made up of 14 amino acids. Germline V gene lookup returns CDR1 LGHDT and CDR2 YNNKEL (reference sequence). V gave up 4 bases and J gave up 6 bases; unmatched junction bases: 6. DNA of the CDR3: TGTGCCAGCAGCCTCGGACAGGCGGGCAATGAGCAGTTCTTC. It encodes CASSLGQAGNEQFF.

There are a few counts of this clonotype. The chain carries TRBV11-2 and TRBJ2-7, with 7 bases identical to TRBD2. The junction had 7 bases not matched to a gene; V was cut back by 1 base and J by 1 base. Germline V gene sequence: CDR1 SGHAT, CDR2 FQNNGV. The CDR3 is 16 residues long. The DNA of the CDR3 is TGTGCCAGCAGCTTAGGGTCCGGGACTATTTCCTACGAGCAGTACTTC. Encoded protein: CASSLGSGTISYEQYF. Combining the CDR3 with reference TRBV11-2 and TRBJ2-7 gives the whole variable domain EAGVAQSPRYKIIEKRQSVAFWCNPISGHATLYWYQQILGQGPKLLIQFQNNGVVDDSQLPKDRFSAERLKGVDSTLKIQPAKLEDSAVYLCASSLGSGTISYEQYFGPGTRLTVT.

CDR3 loop: CASSLNGGAYEQFF. As DNA, the CDR3 is TGTGCCAGCAGTTTGAACGGGGGGGCTTATGAGCAGTTCTTC. The chain is built from TRBV12-3 or TRBV12-4 and TRBJ2-1; 8 positions agree with TRBD2. J lost 8 bases, V lost 3 bases, and 6 bases had no gene match. The CDR3 has 14 residues.

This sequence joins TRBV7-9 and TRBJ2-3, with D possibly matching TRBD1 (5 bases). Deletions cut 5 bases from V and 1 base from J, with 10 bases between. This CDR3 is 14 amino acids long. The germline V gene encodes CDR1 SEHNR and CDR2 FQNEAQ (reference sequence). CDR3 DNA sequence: TGTGCCAGCAGCCTACAGACAGGCACAGATACGCAGTATTTT. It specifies CASSLQTGTDTQYF.

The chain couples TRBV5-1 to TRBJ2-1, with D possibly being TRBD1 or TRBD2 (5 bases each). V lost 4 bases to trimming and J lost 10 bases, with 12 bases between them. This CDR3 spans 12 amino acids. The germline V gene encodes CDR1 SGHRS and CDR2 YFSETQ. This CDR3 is CASSPNGDEQFF. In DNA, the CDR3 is TGCGCCAGCAGCCCGAATGGGGACGAGCAGTTCTTC.

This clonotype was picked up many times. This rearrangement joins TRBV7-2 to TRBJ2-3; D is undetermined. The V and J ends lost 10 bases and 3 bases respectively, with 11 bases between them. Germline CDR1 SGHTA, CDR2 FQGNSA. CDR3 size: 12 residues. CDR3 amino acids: CATHPRTDTQYF. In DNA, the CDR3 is TGTGCCACCCATCCCCGTACAGATACGCAGTATTTT.

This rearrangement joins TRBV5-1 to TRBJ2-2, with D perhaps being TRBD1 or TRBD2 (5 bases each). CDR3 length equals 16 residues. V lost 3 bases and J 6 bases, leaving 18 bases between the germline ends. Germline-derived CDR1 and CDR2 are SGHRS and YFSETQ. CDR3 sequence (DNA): TGCGCCAGCAGCTCCCGCCCCGGGACGCAGGCCGGGGAGCTGTTTTTT. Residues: CASSSRPGTQAGELFF.